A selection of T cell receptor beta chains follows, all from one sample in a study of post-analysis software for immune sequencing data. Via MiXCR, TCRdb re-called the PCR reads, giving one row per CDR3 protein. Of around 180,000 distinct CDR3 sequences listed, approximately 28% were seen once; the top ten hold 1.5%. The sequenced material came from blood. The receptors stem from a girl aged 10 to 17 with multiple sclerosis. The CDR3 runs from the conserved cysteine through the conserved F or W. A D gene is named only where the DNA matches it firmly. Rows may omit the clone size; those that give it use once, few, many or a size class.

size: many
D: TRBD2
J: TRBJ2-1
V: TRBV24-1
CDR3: CATSDLVREGHVNEQFF
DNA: TGTGCCACCAGTGATTTAGTCCGGGAGGGCCATGTAAATGAGCAGTTCTTC

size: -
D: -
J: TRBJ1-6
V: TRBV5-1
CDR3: CASSSAENSPLHF
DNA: TGCGCCAGCAGCTCGGCGGAGAATTCACCCCTCCACTTT

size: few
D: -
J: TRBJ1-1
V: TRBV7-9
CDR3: CASTPSGGKTNTEAFF
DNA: TGTGCCAGCACCCCGTCGGGCGGAAAGACTAACACTGAAGCTTTCTTT

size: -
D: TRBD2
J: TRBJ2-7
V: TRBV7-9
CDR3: CASIPGTSGKQQYF
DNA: TGTGCCAGCATCCCCGGGACTAGCGGGAAGCAGCAGTACTTC

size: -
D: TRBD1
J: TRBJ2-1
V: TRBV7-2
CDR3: CASRRTGGPNEQFF
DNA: TGTGCCAGCAGAAGGACAGGGGGCCCCAATGAGCAGTTCTTC

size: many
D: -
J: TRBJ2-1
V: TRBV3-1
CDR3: CASSQPLGAGSYNEQFF
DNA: TGTGCCAGCAGCCAACCTCTCGGCGCGGGGAGTTACAATGAGCAGTTCTTC

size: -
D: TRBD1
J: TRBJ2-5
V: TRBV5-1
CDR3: CASSGTGQETQYF
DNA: TGCGCCAGCAGCGGGACAGGCCAAGAGACCCAGTACTTC

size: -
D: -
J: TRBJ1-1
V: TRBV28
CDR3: CASSLQWGTEAFF
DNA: TGTGCCAGCAGTTTACAGTGGGGCACTGAAGCTTTCTTT

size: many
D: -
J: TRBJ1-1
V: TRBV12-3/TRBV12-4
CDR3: CATRDGWGVWTEAFF
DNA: TGTGCCACCCGTGATGGGTGGGGCGTTTGGACTGAAGCTTTCTTT

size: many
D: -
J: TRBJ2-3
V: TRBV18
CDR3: CASSPMTPGRTSTDTQYF
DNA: TGTGCCAGCTCACCAATGACCCCGGGACGGACTAGCACAGATACGCAGTATTTT

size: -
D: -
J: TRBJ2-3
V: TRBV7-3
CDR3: CASSPAGGDTDTQYF
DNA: TGTGCCAGCAGCCCAGCCGGAGGGGACACAGATACGCAGTATTTT

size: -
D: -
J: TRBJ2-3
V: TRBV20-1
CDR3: CSTLKTVAGTDTQYF
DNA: TGCAGTACTCTCAAGACAGTGGCGGGCACAGATACGCAGTATTTT

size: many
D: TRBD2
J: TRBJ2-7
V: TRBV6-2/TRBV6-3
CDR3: CASSDGLAGSYEQYF
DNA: TGTGCCAGCAGTGACGGACTAGCGGGGTCCTACGAGCAGTACTTC

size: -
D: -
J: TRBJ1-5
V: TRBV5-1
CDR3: CASRFGPSSNQPQHF
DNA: TGCGCCAGCAGATTCGGTCCCAGTAGCAATCAGCCCCAGCATTTT

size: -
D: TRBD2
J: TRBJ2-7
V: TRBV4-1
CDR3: CASSQEMAGGWAYEQYF
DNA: TGCGCCAGCAGCCAAGAAATGGCGGGAGGGTGGGCCTACGAGCAGTACTTC

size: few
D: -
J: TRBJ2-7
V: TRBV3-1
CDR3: CASSQGNEQYF
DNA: TGTGCCAGCAGCCAAGGCAACGAGCAGTACTTC

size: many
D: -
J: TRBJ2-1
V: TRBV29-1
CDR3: CSGGTAVSYNEQFF
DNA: TGCAGCGGCGGGACAGCGGTCTCCTACAATGAGCAGTTCTTC

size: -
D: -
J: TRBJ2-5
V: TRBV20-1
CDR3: CSGFGSWGETQYF
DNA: TGCAGTGGCTTTGGGAGTTGGGGTGAGACCCAGTACTTC

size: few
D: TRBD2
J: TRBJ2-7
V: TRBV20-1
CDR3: CSARGEAGGSRGQYF
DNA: TGCAGTGCTAGAGGCGAGGCGGGAGGTAGCCGCGGGCAGTACTTC

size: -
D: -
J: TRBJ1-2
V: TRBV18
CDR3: CASSPQGNGYTF
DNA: TGTGCCAGCTCGCCGCAGGGGAACGGCTACACCTTC

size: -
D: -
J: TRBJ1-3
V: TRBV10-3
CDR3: CAARESAGNTIYF
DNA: TGTGCCGCCAGGGAATCTGCTGGAAACACCATATATTTT

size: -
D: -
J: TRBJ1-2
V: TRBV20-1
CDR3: CSASGIRGDYGYTF
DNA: TGCAGTGCTAGTGGGATTCGGGGGGACTATGGCTACACCTTC

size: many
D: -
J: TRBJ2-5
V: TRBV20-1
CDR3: CSARRSERPLQYF
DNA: TGCAGTGCTAGGCGATCTGAAAGACCCCTCCAGTACTTC

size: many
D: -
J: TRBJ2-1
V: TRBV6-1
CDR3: CASSEMFVSGNEQFF
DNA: TGTGCCAGCAGTGAAATGTTTGTTTCTGGGAATGAGCAGTTCTTC

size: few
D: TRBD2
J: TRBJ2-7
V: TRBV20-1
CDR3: CSARGLAYEQYF
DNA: TGCAGTGCTAGGGGACTAGCCTACGAGCAGTACTTC

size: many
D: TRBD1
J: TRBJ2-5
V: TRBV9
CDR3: CASSPGTGDLETQYF
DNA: TGTGCCAGCAGCCCCGGGACAGGGGATCTAGAGACCCAGTACTTC

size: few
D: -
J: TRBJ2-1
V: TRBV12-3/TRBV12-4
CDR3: CASNPVGGPKLGGFF
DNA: TGTGCCAGCAACCCGGTAGGGGGGCCAAAGCTTGGCGGGTTCTTC

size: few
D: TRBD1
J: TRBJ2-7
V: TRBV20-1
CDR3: CSARGLETGSYEQYF
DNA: TGCAGTGCTAGAGGGTTGGAGACAGGGTCCTACGAGCAGTACTTC